Listed here is a single TCR beta chain. Its antigen is unknown. This sample is part of a study of T cell responses to AZD1222 COVID-19 vaccine. Study-wide points: Spike-specific TCR repertoires showed rising breadth and depth after two AZD1222 doses. Unmutated variant regions are reportedly the target of nearly half of TCRs that are spike-specific. In a largely white British group with more females than males, clonal diversity was possibly underestimated.

Second doses were pooled across both intervals (about 4 or about 12 weeks). V lost 0 bases and J lost 6, with 2 bases in between. The CDR3 totals 11 residues. Germline loops: CDR1 LGHDT, CDR2 YNNKEL (reference sequence). Generated by immunoSEQ multiplex PCR, the TCRdb table keeps only in-frame clones and is missing some. The repertoire holds 140,000 or so clones, with 88% as singletons. The origin of this receptor is an adult who received the AZD1222 COVID-19 vaccine. The chain couples TRBV3-1 (or the pseudogene TRBV3-2) to TRBJ2-5, with D hard to call. The source material was peripheral blood, sampled 28 days after the second AZD1222 dose. CDR3 loop: CASSQDQTQYF. CDR3 nucleotides: TGTGCCAGCAGCCAAGATCAGACCCAGTACTTC.